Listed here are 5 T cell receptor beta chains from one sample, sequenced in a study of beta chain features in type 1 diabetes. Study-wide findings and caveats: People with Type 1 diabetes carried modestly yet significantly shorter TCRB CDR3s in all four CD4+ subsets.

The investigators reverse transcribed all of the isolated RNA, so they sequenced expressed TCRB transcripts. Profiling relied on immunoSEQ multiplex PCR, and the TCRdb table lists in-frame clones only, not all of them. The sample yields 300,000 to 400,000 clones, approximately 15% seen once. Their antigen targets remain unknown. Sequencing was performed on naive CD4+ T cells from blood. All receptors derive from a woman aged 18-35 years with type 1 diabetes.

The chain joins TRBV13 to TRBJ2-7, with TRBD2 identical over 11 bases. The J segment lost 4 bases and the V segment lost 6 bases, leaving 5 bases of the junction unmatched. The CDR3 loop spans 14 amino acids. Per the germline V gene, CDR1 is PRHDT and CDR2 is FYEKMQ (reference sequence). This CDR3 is CASRRLAGHYEQYV. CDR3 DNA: TGTGCCAGCAGGAGACTAGCGGGACATTACGAGCAGTACGTC.

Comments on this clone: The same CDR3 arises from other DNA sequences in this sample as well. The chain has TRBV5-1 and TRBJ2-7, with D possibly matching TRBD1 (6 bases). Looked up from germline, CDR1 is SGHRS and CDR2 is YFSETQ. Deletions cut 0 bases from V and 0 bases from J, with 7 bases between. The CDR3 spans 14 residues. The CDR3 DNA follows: TGCGCCAGCAGCTTGGGGACAGTCTCCTACGAGCAGTACTTC. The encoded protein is CASSLGTVSYEQYF.

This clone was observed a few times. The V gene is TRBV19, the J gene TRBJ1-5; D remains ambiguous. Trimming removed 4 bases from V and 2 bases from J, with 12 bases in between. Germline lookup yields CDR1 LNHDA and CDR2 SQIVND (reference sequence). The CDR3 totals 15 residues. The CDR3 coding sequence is TGTGCCAGTAGTAATGCGCGACGGGGCAATCAGCCCCAGCATTTT. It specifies CASSNARRGNQPQHF.

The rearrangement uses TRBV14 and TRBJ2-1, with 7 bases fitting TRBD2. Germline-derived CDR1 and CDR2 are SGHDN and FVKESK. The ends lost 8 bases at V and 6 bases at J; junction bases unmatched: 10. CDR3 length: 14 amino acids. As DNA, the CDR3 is TGTGCCAGCCGGACTAAAGCGGGATCCAATGAGCAGTTCTTC. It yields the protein CASRTKAGSNEQFF.

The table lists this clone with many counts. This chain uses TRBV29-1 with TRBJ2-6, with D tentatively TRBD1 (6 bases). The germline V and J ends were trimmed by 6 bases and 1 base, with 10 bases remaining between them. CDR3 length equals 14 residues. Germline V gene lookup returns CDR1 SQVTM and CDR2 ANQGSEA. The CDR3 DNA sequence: TGCAGCGTGGACAGCCCGTCTGGGGCCAACGTCCTGACTTTC. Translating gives CSVDSPSGANVLTF.